The 17 T cell receptor beta chains below come from one sample, sequenced in a study of control samples from healthy donors and cancer patients (dated by TCRdb to 2019 to 2021). Receptor amplification or capture employed the immunoSEQ multiplex PCR assay. This immuneACCESS table, as held by TCRdb, lists in-frame sequences with V and J called but not all clones. Of the missing ones, under half trace to an unresolved V gene in checked studies; the others have no known cause. This sample holds 90,000 or so clones; about 87% were observed only once. The ten top clones hold under 15% of the sample. The sample consisted of blood. These receptor sequences come from a woman in her 70s in good health.

The chain uses TRBV4-3 and TRBJ1-2; 7 bases agree with TRBD1. V lost 1 base, J lost 9 bases, and 8 bases stayed unmatched. There are 14 residues in the CDR3. CDR1 and CDR2 from the germline V gene are LGHNA and YSLEER. CDR3 loop: CASSQGLQGERYTF. The CDR3 nucleotides are TGCGCCAGCAGCCAAGGATTGCAGGGGGAACGCTACACCTTC.

The V call is TRBV5-1, the J call TRBJ1-2, with 7 bases matching TRBD1. Germline CDR1 and CDR2: SGHRS and YFSETQ. The CDR3 totals 16 residues. V shed 4 bases and J 5 bases; nucleotides not matched to a gene: 14. CDR3 sequence reads: CASSPTGAGGDYGYTF. CDR3 bases: TGCGCCAGCAGCCCTACAGGGGCGGGAGGGGATTATGGCTACACCTTC.

This clone was counted between two and nine times. The chain is built from TRBV27 and TRBJ2-2; the D is unclear. The ends were cut back, 11 bases at V and 0 bases at J, with 10 bases in the middle. CDR1 is MNHEY, CDR2 SMNVEV, per germline (reference sequence). There are 13 residues in the CDR3. Here the CDR3 reads CAARPPNTGELFF. For the CDR3, the DNA is TGTGCCGCGAGACCCCCGAACACCGGGGAGCTGTTTTTT.

The genes are TRBV5-5 and TRBJ1-3; maybe TRBD1 (6 bases). Trimming took 0 bases from V and 3 from J, leaving 10 bases between them. CDR1 is SGHKS, CDR2 YYEKEE, per germline (reference sequence). The CDR3 has 15 amino acids. As DNA, the CDR3 is TGTGCCAGCAGCTTGGAGGGGGGCCTTGGAAACACCATATATTTT. This translates into CASSLEGGLGNTIYF. Using reference TRBV5-5 and TRBJ1-3 for the parts outside the CDR3, the full variable domain is DAGVTQSPTHLIKTRGQQVTLRCSPISGHKSVSWYQQVLGQGPQFIFQYYEKEERGRGNFPDRFSARQFPNYSSELNVNALLLGDSALYLCASSLEGGLGNTIYFGEGSWLTVV.

This clone has more than one count but fewer than ten. V and J are TRBV5-1 and TRBJ1-3; D gene unclear. The CDR3 sequence is 13 residues long. Trimming took 5 bases from V and 0 from J, leaving 6 bases between them. CDR1 SGHRS and CDR2 YFSETQ come from the germline V gene. The DNA for the CDR3 is TGCGCCAGCAGTGATCCCTCTGGAAACACCATATATTTT. As protein: CASSDPSGNTIYF.

The chain is built from TRBV2 and TRBJ1-1; D may be TRBD1 (6 bases). The CDR3 consists of 14 residues. V lost 6 bases to trimming and J lost 5 bases, with 16 bases between them. Germline CDR1 reads SNHLY; CDR2 reads FYNNEI. The CDR3 DNA is TGTGCCAGCAGCGGACACAGGGAAGGAACTGAAGCTTTCTTT. It specifies CASSGHREGTEAFF.

The rearrangement links TRBV20-1 to TRBJ1-4, with TRBD1 identical over 8 bases. This CDR3 is built from 14 residues. CDR1 is DFQATT and CDR2 is SNEGSKA in the germline V gene (reference sequence). J gave up 8 bases and V 3 bases, and 8 bases lay outside the gene matches. The DNA for the CDR3 is TGCAGTGCTAGTCCCCAGGGGGCTCGGGAAAAACTGTTTTTT. Amino acid sequence: CSASPQGAREKLFF.

V gene TRBV6-1 combines with J gene TRBJ2-4; a possible D gene is TRBD1 (5 bases). Looked up from germline, CDR1 is MNHNS and CDR2 is SASEGT. Trimming pared 1 base from V and 6 bases from J, leaving 19 bases between. The length of the CDR3 is 17 residues. CDR3 sequence reads: CASSEEPAGSARNIQYF. The DNA for the CDR3 is TGTGCCAGCAGTGAAGAACCTGCAGGGTCGGCAAGAAACATTCAGTACTTC.

The rearrangement uses TRBV25-1 and TRBJ1-3, with 7 bases aligning to TRBD1. Trimming at V came to 7 bases and at J to 0 bases, leaving 6 bases not matched to a gene. CDR3 size: 15 residues. From germline, CDR1 is MGHDK and CDR2 SYGVNS. CDR3 sequence: CASNAGTVSGNTIYF. The CDR3 nucleotides are TGTGCCAGCAACGCAGGGACAGTCTCTGGAAACACCATATATTTT.

The chain is built from TRBV9 and TRBJ2-1, with 9 bases lining up with TRBD2. The trim removed 4 bases at V and 7 bases at J, leaving 15 bases unmatched. The CDR3 loop spans 17 amino acids. Germline values: CDR1 SGDLS, CDR2 YYNGEE. The CDR3 sequence is CASSPGTSNPPPNEQFF. For the CDR3, the DNA is TGTGCCAGCAGCCCGGGGACTAGCAATCCCCCCCCTAATGAGCAGTTCTTC.

This clone came up once. The chain uses TRBV2 and TRBJ1-3; D might be TRBD1 (5 bases). V dropped 6 bases and J dropped 5 bases, with 20 bases sitting between them. From germline, CDR1 is SNHLY and CDR2 FYNNEI. The CDR3 consists of 16 residues. The CDR3 protein is CASSRQPVGVRNTIYF. Written as DNA, the CDR3 is TGTGCCAGCAGCAGACAGCCCGTGGGAGTGCGAAACACCATATATTTT.

The chain joins TRBV11-3 to TRBJ1-6, with D hard to call. Per the germline V gene, CDR1 is SGHNT and CDR2 is YENEEA. The V gene lost 6 bases and the J gene lost 7 bases, with 10 bases spanning the gap. This CDR3 comprises 13 residues. CDR3 in amino acids: CASSSHQNSPLHF. The CDR3 region has the DNA TGTGCCAGCAGTTCCCACCAAAATTCACCCCTCCACTTT.

This rearrangement joins TRBV2 to TRBJ1-4, with 7 bases fitting TRBD1. Germline loops: CDR1 SNHLY, CDR2 FYNNEI. The CDR3 covers 16 residues. Trimming cost V 6 bases and J 3 bases; bases outside gene matches: 10. The chain's CDR3 is CASSPRGRGPNEKLFF. The CDR3 DNA follows: TGTGCCAGCAGCCCCAGGGGGAGGGGGCCTAATGAAAAACTGTTTTTT. The full variable domain, in which reference TRBV2 and TRBJ1-4 provide the parts outside the CDR3, is EPEVTQTPSHQVTQMGQEVILRCVPISNHLYFYWYRQILGQKVEFLVSFYNNEISEKSEIFDDQFSVERPDGSNFTLKIRSTKLEDSAMYFCASSPRGRGPNEKLFFGSGTQLSVL.

This chain uses TRBV24-1 with TRBJ2-1; the D gene is possibly TRBD2 (6 bases). The V and J ends lost 5 bases and 6 bases respectively, with 10 bases between them. Germline-derived CDR1 and CDR2 are KGHDR and SFDVKD. There are 13 residues in the CDR3. Here the CDR3 reads CATSGEEGNEQFF. CDR3 DNA: TGTGCCACCAGTGGAGAGGAGGGCAATGAGCAGTTCTTC.

The chain is built from TRBV11-2 and TRBJ1-1, with D unclear. The V end was cut by 3 bases, the J end by 0 bases, with 14 bases between. The CDR3 is made up of 16 amino acids. Germline lookup yields CDR1 SGHAT and CDR2 FQNNGV. In DNA, the CDR3 is TGTGCCAGCAGCTTTAGTGACAACCTAGTGAACACTGAAGCTTTCTTT. It encodes CASSFSDNLVNTEAFF.

This sequence joins TRBV9 and TRBJ1-3; D is ambiguous. The CDR3 length is 13 residues. Germline V gives CDR1 SGDLS, CDR2 YYNGEE. The ends were cut back, 7 bases at V and 0 bases at J, with 8 bases in the middle. The CDR3 loop reads CASARNSGNTIYF. DNA for the CDR3: TGTGCCAGCGCCAGGAACTCTGGAAACACCATATATTTT.

The rearrangement joins TRBV4-1 to TRBJ2-3; possible D gene TRBD1, 6 bases. Trimming removed 3 bases at V and 7 bases at J, with 20 bases between. The CDR3 totals 16 residues. The germline V gene encodes CDR1 MGHRA and CDR2 YSYEKL. This chain's CDR3 is CASSHRAGEYPNTQYF. For the CDR3, the DNA is TGCGCCAGCAGCCACAGGGCAGGGGAGTATCCGAATACGCAGTATTTT.